The entry below gives a single TCR beta chain sequence along with its context. Its specificity is not known. Researchers ran the PCR with 60 Vbeta and 13 Jbeta primers. The table came from immunoSEQ multiplex PCR; TCRdb's copy has only in-frame clones and leaves some out. The data hold 200,000 to 250,000 clones, with 81% observed a single time. The V gene's germline CDR1 is MDHEN and CDR2 SYDVKM. This CDR3 contains 16 residues. Trimming cost V 2 bases and J 0 bases, with 11 bases left between them. The sample belongs to a study of cytomegalovirus exposure and HLA in healthy donors. Turning to the study itself: Within an early data release were about 85 million unique TCRs drawn from HLA-typed donors. Study results and caveats: Among immune exposure information, only CMV serostatus was available.

Healthy bone marrow donors made up the donors. The receptor was derived from an older woman in good health and CMV-seropositive. What was sequenced was PBMCs. The chain employs TRBV28 and TRBJ1-5; TRBD1 might be the D (6 bases). The CDR3, as DNA: TGTGCCAGCAGTTTAATTACAGGGAGTAGCAATCAGCCCCAGCATTTT. Protein product: CASSLITGSSNQPQHF.